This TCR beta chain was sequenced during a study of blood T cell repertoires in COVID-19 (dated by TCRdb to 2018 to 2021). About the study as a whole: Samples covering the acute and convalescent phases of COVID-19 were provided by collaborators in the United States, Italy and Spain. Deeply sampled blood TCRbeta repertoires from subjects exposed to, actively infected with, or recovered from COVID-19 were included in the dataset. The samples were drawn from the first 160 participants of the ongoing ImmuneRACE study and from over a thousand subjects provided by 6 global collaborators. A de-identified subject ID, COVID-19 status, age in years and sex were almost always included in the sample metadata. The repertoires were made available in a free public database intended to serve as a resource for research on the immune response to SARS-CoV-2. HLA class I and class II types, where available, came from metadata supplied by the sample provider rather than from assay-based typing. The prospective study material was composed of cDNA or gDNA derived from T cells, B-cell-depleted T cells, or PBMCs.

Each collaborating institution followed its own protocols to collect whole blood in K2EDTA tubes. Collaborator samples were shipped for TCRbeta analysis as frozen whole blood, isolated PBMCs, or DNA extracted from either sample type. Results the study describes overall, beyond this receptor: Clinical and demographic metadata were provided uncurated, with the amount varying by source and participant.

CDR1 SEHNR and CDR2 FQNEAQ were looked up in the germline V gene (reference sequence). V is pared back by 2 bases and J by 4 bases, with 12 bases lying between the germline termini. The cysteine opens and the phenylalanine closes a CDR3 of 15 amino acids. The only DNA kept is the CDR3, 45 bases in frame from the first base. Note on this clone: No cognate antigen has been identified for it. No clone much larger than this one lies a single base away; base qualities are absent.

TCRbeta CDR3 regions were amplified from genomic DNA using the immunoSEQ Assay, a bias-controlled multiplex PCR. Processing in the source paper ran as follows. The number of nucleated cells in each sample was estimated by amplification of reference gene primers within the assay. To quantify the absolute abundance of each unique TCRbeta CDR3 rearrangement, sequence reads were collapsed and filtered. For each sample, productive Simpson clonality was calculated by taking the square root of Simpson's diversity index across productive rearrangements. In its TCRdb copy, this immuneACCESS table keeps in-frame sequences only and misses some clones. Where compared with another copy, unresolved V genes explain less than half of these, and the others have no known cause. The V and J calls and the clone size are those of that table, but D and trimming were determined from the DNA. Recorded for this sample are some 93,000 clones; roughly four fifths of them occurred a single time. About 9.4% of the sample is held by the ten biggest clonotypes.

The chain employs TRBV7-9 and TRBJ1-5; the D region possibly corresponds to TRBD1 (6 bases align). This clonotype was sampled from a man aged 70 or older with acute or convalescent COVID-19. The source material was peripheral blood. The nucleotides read TGTGCCAGCAGCTTACAGGGGAGTGGAAATCAGCCCCAGCATTTT. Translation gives CASSLQGSGNQPQHF.